This T cell receptor beta chain originates from a study of Graves' ophthalmopathy and Graves' hyperthyroidism. The authors amplified TCR beta CDR3 regions, and they did so from RNA transcripts for repertoire sequencing. HTBI-primed RT-PCR formed the first round, and a multiplex PCR formed the second. TCRdb re-analysed the multiplex PCR reads in MiXCR, keeping a single row per CDR3 protein. The sample shows about 210,000 distinct CDR3 sequences, under 30% of them seen only once. This clonotype was counted only a few times. The CDR3 has 15 residues. V was clipped by 6 bases and J by 0 bases, with 12 bases between them. Germline lookup yields CDR1 MNHNS and CDR2 SASEGT. Ophthalmopathy in the donors was of moderate-to-severe activity, with CAS ≥3, NOSPECS ≥4 and duration under 3 months. Diagnosis relied on clinical symptoms, serum thyroxine, TRAb, thyroid ultrasound and orbital computed tomography.

The specimen sequenced was peripheral blood. This receptor was taken from a man between 45 and 60 years old with Graves' ophthalmopathy. The rearrangement uses TRBV6-1 and TRBJ1-3; perhaps TRBD1 as D (5 bases). The CDR3 protein is CASRAGGTSGNTIYF. DNA of the CDR3: TGTGCCAGCAGGGCTGGAGGGACCTCTGGAAACACCATATATTTT.